This T cell receptor (beta chain) emerged from a study of T cell changes during pregnancy in multiple sclerosis. A few counts support this clone. Per germline, CDR1 MGHDK and CDR2 SYGVNS. This CDR3 is built from 14 residues. The ends lost 5 bases at V and 2 bases at J; junction bases unmatched: 5. Some clones are missing from TCRdb's copy, which holds only in-frame ones; the method was immunoSEQ multiplex PCR. The sample lists under 40,000 clones; 75% to 95% were seen once. The gene calls are TRBV25-1 and TRBJ2-5; 7 nucleotides align to TRBD2. The clonotype originates from a female donor with multiple sclerosis, enrolled in a pregnancy study. Specimen: CD8+ T cells from peripheral blood mononuclear cells, collected before pregnancy. The CDR3 is CASSRTSWQETQYF. CDR3 in DNA: TGTGCCAGCAGTAGGACTAGTTGGCAAGAGACCCAGTACTTC.